Shown below are 30 T cell receptor beta chains from a single sample sequenced in a study of cytomegalovirus exposure and HLA in healthy donors. 13 Jbeta primers and 60 Vbeta primers were used for the PCR. Data came from immunoSEQ multiplex PCR; TCRdb stores just in-frame clones and leaves some out. The sample shows roughly 200,000 clones, roughly 12% of them seen only once. Sequences were obtained from PBMCs. Receptor source: a man in his fifties in good health and CMV-seropositive.

This clone turned up a few times. The rearrangement uses TRBV7-2 and TRBJ2-5; D call uncertain. Trimming removed 5 bases from V and 5 bases from J, with 9 bases in between. Germline CDR1 reads SGHTA; CDR2 reads FQGNSA. The CDR3 contains 12 residues. Here the CDR3 reads CASSHAAETQYF. CDR3 nucleotide sequence: TGTGCCAGCAGCCACGCGGCGGAGACCCAGTACTTC.

The chain couples TRBV9 to TRBJ2-3; 13 bases are shared with TRBD2. The CDR3 loop spans 17 amino acids. J gave up 8 bases and V 0 bases, and 9 bases lay outside the gene matches. Germline-derived CDR1 and CDR2 are SGDLS and YYNGEE. The CDR3: CASSVALLAGGQITQYF. The CDR3 nucleotides read TGTGCCAGCAGCGTAGCACTACTAGCGGGGGGGCAGATTACGCAGTATTTT. Supplemented by reference TRBV9 and TRBJ2-3, the full variable domain reads DSGVTQTPKHLITATGQRVTLRCSPRSGDLSVYWYQQSLDQGLQFLIQYYNGEERAKGNILERFSAQQFPDLHSELNLSSLELGDSALYFCASSVALLAGGQITQYFGPGTRLTVL.

This sequence joins TRBV10-1 and TRBJ1-1, with 8 bases fitting TRBD1. The CDR3 is 13 amino acids. The germline CDR1 and CDR2 sequences are WNHNN and SYGVQD (reference sequence). Germline trimming cut 9 bases from V and 4 bases from J; bases unmatched to any gene: 7. The CDR3 is CARIQGAGTEAFF. The CDR3 nucleotides read TGCGCCAGAATTCAGGGGGCTGGCACTGAAGCTTTCTTT.

The V call is TRBV9, the J call TRBJ2-1; no clear D gene. Germline-derived CDR1 and CDR2 are SGDLS and YYNGEE. CDR3 size: 13 residues. Trimming shortened V by 1 base and J by 4 bases, and 6 bases separated the two germline ends. The CDR3 bases are TGTGCCAGCAGCGTATTCCTATACAATGAGCAGTTCTTC. This gives the protein CASSVFLYNEQFF. Looking up the rest from reference TRBV9 and TRBJ2-1 gives the full variable domain: DSGVTQTPKHLITATGQRVTLRCSPRSGDLSVYWYQQSLDQGLQFLIQYYNGEERAKGNILERFSAQQFPDLHSELNLSSLELGDSALYFCASSVFLYNEQFFGPGTRLTVL.

The rearrangement uses TRBV6-5 and TRBJ1-2; TRBD1 is a possible D gene (5 bases). V gave up 6 bases and J gave up 5 bases, with 19 bases separating them. The CDR3 consists of 15 residues. From germline, CDR1 is MNHEY and CDR2 SVGAGI. CDR3 coding DNA: TGTGCCAGCAGCTGGAGGGGAGGGGACTTTTATGGCTACACCTTC. Amino acids: CASSWRGGDFYGYTF.

This clone was seen a few times. This sequence joins TRBV6-5 and TRBJ1-3; possible D gene TRBD1, 5 bases. Germline assignment: CDR1 MNHEY and CDR2 SVGAGI. V was clipped by 6 bases and J by 1 base, with 13 bases between them. This CDR3 has 15 amino acids. The CDR3 region is CASSSTRQSGNTIYF. The CDR3 DNA sequence: TGTGCCAGCAGCTCCACTCGACAGTCTGGAAACACCATATATTTT.

The rearrangement uses TRBV27 and TRBJ2-5; perhaps TRBD1 as D (6 bases). Germline assignment: CDR1 MNHEY and CDR2 SMNVEV (reference sequence). This CDR3 is built from 13 residues. Deletions cut 6 bases from V and 1 base from J, with 9 bases between. The CDR3 bases are TGTGCCAGCAGGAGGGGGATCCAAGAGACCCAGTACTTC. Its translation is CASRRGIQETQYF.

There are a few counts of this clone. The junction departs from the called germline gene at one end, perhaps through a read error. The chain carries TRBV7-6 and TRBJ1-5, with a tentative D call TRBD1 (5 bases). Germline V gives CDR1 SGHVS, CDR2 FNYEAQ. The CDR3 is 17 amino acids. The CDR3 loop is CARSLGPWQVSNQPPHF. CDR3 nucleotides: TGTGCCAGAAGCCTGGGGCCGTGGCAGGTTAGCAATCAGCCCCCGCATTTT.

In its sample, this clone was seen a few times. The rearrangement links TRBV2 to TRBJ2-7; 7 nucleotides line up with TRBD2. J gave up 4 bases and V 2 bases, and 8 bases lay outside the gene matches. Germline V lookup: CDR1 SNHLY, CDR2 FYNNEI. The CDR3 contains 15 residues. CDR3 in amino acids: CASSESSGGVYEQYV. The CDR3 DNA reads TGTGCCAGCAGTGAATCTAGCGGCGGGGTATACGAGCAGTACGTC.

This clone was counted between two and nine times. The V gene is TRBV13, the J gene TRBJ2-3; D possibly corresponds to TRBD1 (6 bases). Germline V gene lookup returns CDR1 PRHDT and CDR2 FYEKMQ (reference sequence). The CDR3 spans 14 residues. With 5 bases removed from V and 3 bases from J, the gap between germline ends came to 12 bases. In DNA, the CDR3 is TGTGCCAGCAGCCACCGGGACACGACAGATACGCAGTATTTT. Its translation: CASSHRDTTDTQYF.

This clone was observed a handful of times. The chain is built from TRBV11-3 and TRBJ2-1; 14 bases agree with TRBD2. This CDR3 comprises 16 residues. Germline CDR1 SGHNT, CDR2 YENEEA. V dropped 3 bases and J dropped 7; count of bases not matched to a gene: 5. The CDR3 loop is CASSFGLAGGGNEQFF. The DNA of the CDR3 is TGTGCCAGCAGCTTTGGACTAGCGGGGGGCGGGAATGAGCAGTTCTTC.

This clone has only a few counts. This chain joins TRBV29-1 and TRBJ2-5, with a weak D call TRBD1 (5 bases). Germline V gene data show CDR1 as SQVTM and CDR2 as ANQGSEA. The germline V and J ends were trimmed by 4 bases and 5 bases, with 14 bases remaining between them. The CDR3 is 13 residues long. The CDR3 loop reads CSVGRATAETQYF. CDR3 DNA: TGCAGCGTTGGCAGGGCCACGGCGGAGACCCAGTACTTC.

The sample holds a few counts of this clone. V and J are TRBV4-3 and TRBJ1-6; TRBD1 is a possible D gene (6 bases). CDR3 size: 16 residues. Germline V gives CDR1 LGHNA, CDR2 YSLEER. The ends were cut back, 1 base at V and 6 bases at J, with 13 bases in the middle. CDR3 region: CASSQAQQGFNSPLHF. As DNA, the CDR3 is TGCGCCAGCAGCCAAGCTCAACAGGGTTTTAATTCACCCCTCCACTTT.

The sample holds a few counts of this clone. The chain is built from TRBV2 and TRBJ2-5; 12 positions agree with TRBD2. CDR3 size: 16 residues. Germline values: CDR1 SNHLY, CDR2 FYNNEI. V lost 6 bases and J lost 3; bases outside the gene matches: 8. The CDR3 DNA follows: TGTGCCAGCAGGGAGACTAGCGGGGGCCCTAAAGAGACCCAGTACTTC. Translated, it gives CASRETSGGPKETQYF. The full variable domain, in which reference TRBV2 and TRBJ2-5 provide the parts outside the CDR3, is EPEVTQTPSHQVTQMGQEVILRCVPISNHLYFYWYRQILGQKVEFLVSFYNNEISEKSEIFDDQFSVERPDGSNFTLKIRSTKLEDSAMYFCASRETSGGPKETQYFGPGTRLLVL.

V usage is TRBV7-2 and J usage is TRBJ1-2; no firm D call. CDR3 size: 16 residues. Looked up from germline, CDR1 is SGHTA and CDR2 is FQGNSA. V was cut by 4 bases and J by 0 bases, with 15 bases left in between. This chain's CDR3 is CASSSRGGPANYGYTF. CDR3 nucleotides: TGTGCCAGCAGCTCAAGAGGAGGTCCAGCTAACTATGGCTACACCTTC.

In its sample, this clone was seen a few times. This chain joins TRBV5-6 and TRBJ1-2; D gene unclear. The CDR3 covers 14 residues. Trimming shortened V by 3 bases and J by 4 bases, and 13 bases separated the two germline ends. CDR1 is SGHDT, CDR2 YYEEEE, per germline. The CDR3 coding sequence is TGTGCCAGCAGCTCCCTCGGGTCCCTCTATGGCTACACCTTC. Translation gives CASSSLGSLYGYTF.

There are a few counts of this clone. The chain is built from TRBV9 and TRBJ2-3; TRBD1 matches 7 bases. The germline V gene encodes CDR1 SGDLS and CDR2 YYNGEE. This CDR3 has 14 amino acids. The V gene end was trimmed by 4 bases and the J gene end by 4 bases; junction bases not matched to a gene: 6. The CDR3 loop reads CASSRTGPPDTQYF. As DNA, the CDR3 is TGTGCCAGCAGCAGGACAGGCCCTCCAGATACGCAGTATTTT. Looking up the rest from reference TRBV9 and TRBJ2-3 gives the full variable domain: DSGVTQTPKHLITATGQRVTLRCSPRSGDLSVYWYQQSLDQGLQFLIQYYNGEERAKGNILERFSAQQFPDLHSELNLSSLELGDSALYFCASSRTGPPDTQYFGPGTRLTVL.

This rearrangement joins TRBV7-9 to TRBJ2-3, with TRBD2 matching over 15 bases. Trimming at V came to 5 bases and at J to 3 bases, leaving 9 bases not matched to a gene. Per germline, CDR1 SEHNR and CDR2 FQNEAQ (reference sequence). This CDR3 spans 18 amino acids. The CDR3 region has the DNA TGTGCCAGCAGCCCGCCGGGACTAGCGGGGGGTGGAACAGATACGCAGTATTTT. Translated, it gives CASSPPGLAGGGTDTQYF.

This chain uses TRBV7-2 with TRBJ2-7; tentative D call: TRBD2 (5 bases). The CDR3 is made up of 15 amino acids. Trimming removed 6 bases from V and 0 bases from J, with 15 bases in between. CDR1 SGHTA and CDR2 FQGNSA come from the germline V gene. CDR3 bases: TGTGCCAGCAGTCTGACGGGGATCTCCTCCTACGAGCAGTACGTC. This gives the protein CASSLTGISSYEQYV.

This clone occurred a few times. DNA for the CDR3: TGTGCCAGCAGCCAATCGGACAGGGGAGGAGATACGCAGTATTTT. It encodes CASSQSDRGGDTQYF. This chain links TRBV7-9 with TRBJ2-3; TRBD1 matches at 9 bases. Germline assignment: CDR1 SEHNR and CDR2 FQNEAQ (reference sequence). The CDR3 has 15 residues. With 5 bases clipped from V and 5 bases from J, the junction kept 8 bases outside the gene matches.

The V call is TRBV5-1, the J call TRBJ1-1, with 7 bases that match TRBD1. Trimming removed 4 bases from V and 1 base from J; junction bases left unmatched: 7. Germline CDR1 reads SGHRS; CDR2 reads YFSETQ. The CDR3 consists of 15 residues. CDR3 coding DNA: TGCGCCAGCAGCATAGGGACAGTTCAGAACACTGAAGCTTTCTTT. Translating it yields CASSIGTVQNTEAFF.

This clone was counted only a few times. The chain has TRBV11-2 and TRBJ1-6, with 10 nucleotides matching TRBD1. The CDR3 totals 16 residues. Per germline, CDR1 SGHAT and CDR2 FQNNGV. Trimming at V came to 3 bases and at J to 11 bases, leaving 10 bases not matched to a gene. Here the CDR3 DNA reads TGTGCCAGCAGCTTCGGGACAGGGGTCGGTAGGGCACCCCTCCACTTT. Its translation is CASSFGTGVGRAPLHF.

The J gene is TRBJ1-2, the V gene TRBV29-1; no reliable D call. CDR3 length equals 12 residues. The V gene's germline CDR1 is SQVTM and CDR2 ANQGSEA. The V and J ends lost 7 bases and 0 bases respectively, with 9 bases between them. CDR3 region: CSAIDSNYGYTF. CDR3 sequence (DNA): TGCAGCGCCATAGACTCTAACTATGGCTACACCTTC.

The rearrangement links TRBV7-6 to TRBJ1-6, with 7 bases that match TRBD1. This CDR3 has 17 residues. The germline V gene has CDR1 SGHVS and CDR2 FNYEAQ. The junction had 10 bases not matched to a gene; V was cut back by 1 base and J by 7 bases. CDR3 residues: CASSLGQGVGENSPLHF. CDR3 sequence (DNA): TGTGCCAGCAGCTTAGGGCAGGGGGTTGGAGAGAATTCACCCCTCCACTTT.

This clone showed up just a few times. The V and J genes are TRBV9 and TRBJ2-3; maybe TRBD2 (5 bases). Per the germline V gene, CDR1 is SGDLS and CDR2 is YYNGEE. The V end was cut by 0 bases, the J end by 1 base, with 12 bases between. The CDR3 runs 16 residues. CDR3 protein: CASSVAALGGTDTQYF. The CDR3, as DNA: TGTGCCAGCAGCGTAGCTGCTCTGGGAGGCACAGATACGCAGTATTTT.

The genes are TRBV6-6 and TRBJ1-2, with a possible D match to TRBD1 (6 bases). Trimming shortened V by 9 bases and J by 0 bases, and 11 bases separated the two germline ends. Germline V gene lookup returns CDR1 MNHNY and CDR2 SVGAGI (reference sequence). The CDR3 has 13 residues. This CDR3 is CARRRTANYGYTF. The CDR3 nucleotides read TGTGCCAGACGACGGACAGCTAACTATGGCTACACCTTC.

The gene calls are TRBV18 and TRBJ2-5; TRBD1 aligns across 8 bases. Germline CDR1 reads KGHSH; CDR2 reads LQKENI. The V gene end was trimmed by 6 bases and the J gene end by 4 bases; junction bases not matched to a gene: 10. This CDR3 is built from 15 residues. CDR3 protein: CASSPIAGGGETQYF. The CDR3 region has the DNA TGTGCCAGCTCGCCGATTGCAGGGGGCGGAGAGACCCAGTACTTC.

This clone was seen only a few times. The chain recombines TRBV11-3 with TRBJ2-3; TRBD1 is a possible D gene (5 bases). The germline V and J ends were trimmed by 1 base and 4 bases, with 12 bases remaining between them. The CDR3 totals 15 residues. CDR1 is SGHNT and CDR2 is YENEEA in the germline V gene. This chain's CDR3 is CASSLGGGAPDTQYF. The CDR3 nucleotides read TGTGCCAGCAGCTTAGGTGGTGGGGCTCCAGATACGCAGTATTTT.

The J gene is TRBJ1-1, the V gene TRBV7-2, with 11 bases fitting TRBD1. CDR3 length: 15 amino acids. Looked up from germline, CDR1 is SGHTA and CDR2 is FQGNSA. J gave up 11 bases and V 1 base, and 9 bases lay outside the gene matches. CDR3 residues: CASSLEGTGGFRAFF. The CDR3 nucleotides read TGTGCCAGCAGCTTAGAAGGGACAGGGGGTTTTAGGGCTTTCTTT. The full variable domain, in which reference TRBV7-2 and TRBJ1-1 provide the parts outside the CDR3, is GAGVSQSPSNKVTEKGKDVELRCDPISGHTALYWYRQSLGQGLEFLIYFQGNSAPDKSGLPSDRFSAERTGGSVSTLTIQRTQQEDSAVYLCASSLEGTGGFRAFFGQGTRLTVV.

This clone was seen a handful of times. The V call is TRBV7-2, the J call TRBJ2-1, with D uncertain. V shed 2 bases and J shed 3 bases, with 11 bases lying between them. CDR1 and CDR2 from the germline V gene are SGHTA and FQGNSA. The CDR3 is 15 amino acids. This CDR3 is CASSLRSGSYNEQFF. The CDR3 DNA follows: TGTGCCAGCAGCTTACGTTCAGGAAGCTACAATGAGCAGTTCTTC. Full variable domain (outside the CDR3, taken from reference TRBV7-2 and TRBJ2-1): GAGVSQSPSNKVTEKGKDVELRCDPISGHTALYWYRQSLGQGLEFLIYFQGNSAPDKSGLPSDRFSAERTGGSVSTLTIQRTQQEDSAVYLCASSLRSGSYNEQFFGPGTRLTVL.